The subject of this entry is one T cell receptor beta chain. Its antigen remains unknown. Positively selected for CCR7, the CD45RO-negative cells used as naive CD8 cells excluded terminally differentiated effector memory CD45RA+ cells. The data belong to a study of shared clonotypes between healthy human individuals. As for the study in general: A couple of women and a few men aged 18 to 49 served as donors.

Genomic DNA of each subset was evenly split across several immunoSEQ plates. The data were produced by immunoSEQ multiplex PCR, yet TCRdb's version contains in-frame clones alone and is incomplete. The profile covers fewer than 800,000 clones, with about 90% appearing a single time and nearly 25% taken by the ten largest. General study results and limits: Sampling covered blood only; tissue repertoires likely differ.

The CDR3 loop spans 13 amino acids. CDR1 and CDR2 from the germline V gene are MNHEY and SMNVEV (reference sequence). With V trimmed by 5 bases and J by 6 bases, 2 bases remained unmatched. Sequencing used naive CD8+ T cells sorted from blood. The rearrangement uses TRBV27 and TRBJ2-1, with 9 bases lining up with TRBD2. The sequence came from a young man in good health. CDR3 bases: TGTGCCAGCAGTCTTAGCGGGAGCAATGAGCAGTTCTTC. Residues: CASSLSGSNEQFF.